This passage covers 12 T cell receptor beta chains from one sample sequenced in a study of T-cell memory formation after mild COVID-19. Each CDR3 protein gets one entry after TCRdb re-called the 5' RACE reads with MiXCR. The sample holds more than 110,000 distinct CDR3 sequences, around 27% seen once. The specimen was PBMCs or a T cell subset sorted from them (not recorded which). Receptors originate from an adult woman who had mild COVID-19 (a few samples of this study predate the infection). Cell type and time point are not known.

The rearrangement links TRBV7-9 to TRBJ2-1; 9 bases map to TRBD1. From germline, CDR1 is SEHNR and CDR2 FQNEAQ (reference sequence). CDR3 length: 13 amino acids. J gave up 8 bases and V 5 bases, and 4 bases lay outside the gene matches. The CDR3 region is CASSTTGGDEQFF. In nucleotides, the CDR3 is TGTGCCAGCAGCACCACAGGGGGCGATGAGCAGTTCTTC.

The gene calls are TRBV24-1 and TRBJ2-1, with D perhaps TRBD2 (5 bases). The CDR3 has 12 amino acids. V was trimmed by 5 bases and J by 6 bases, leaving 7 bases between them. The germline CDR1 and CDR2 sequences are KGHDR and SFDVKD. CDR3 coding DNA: TGTGCCACCAGTGTGAGCGGCAATGAGCAGTTCTTC. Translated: CATSVSGNEQFF.

The CDR3 coding sequence is TGTGCCAGCAGCTCCATGGACAGTACTAGCACAGATACGCAGTATTTT. Protein sequence: CASSSMDSTSTDTQYF. The rearrangement links TRBV7-9 to TRBJ2-3; the D gene is possibly TRBD1 (6 bases). The V and J ends lost 4 bases and 0 bases respectively, with 14 bases between them. This CDR3 is 16 amino acids long. Germline loops: CDR1 SEHNR, CDR2 FQNEAQ (reference sequence).

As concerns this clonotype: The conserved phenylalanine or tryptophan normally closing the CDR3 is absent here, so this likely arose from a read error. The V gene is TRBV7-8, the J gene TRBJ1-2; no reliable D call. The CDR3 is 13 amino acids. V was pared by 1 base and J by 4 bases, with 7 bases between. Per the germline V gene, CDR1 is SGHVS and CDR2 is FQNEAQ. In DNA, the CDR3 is TGTGCCAGCAGCTTAGTTTCGCTCTATGGCTACACCTTA. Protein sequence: CASSLVSLYGYTL.

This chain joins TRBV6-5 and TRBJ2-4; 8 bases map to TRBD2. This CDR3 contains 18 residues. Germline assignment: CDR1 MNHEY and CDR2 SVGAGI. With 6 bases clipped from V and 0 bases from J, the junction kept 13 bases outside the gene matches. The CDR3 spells CASSPGWAGGLAKNIQYF. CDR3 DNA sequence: TGTGCCAGCAGCCCCGGTTGGGCGGGAGGTCTAGCCAAAAACATTCAGTACTTC.

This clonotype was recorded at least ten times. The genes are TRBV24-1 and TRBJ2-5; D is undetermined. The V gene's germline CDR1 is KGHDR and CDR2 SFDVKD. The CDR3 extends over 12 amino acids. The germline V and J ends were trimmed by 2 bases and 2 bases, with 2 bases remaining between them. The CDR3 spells CATSDSQETQYF. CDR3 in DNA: TGTGCCACCAGTGATTCTCAAGAGACCCAGTACTTC.

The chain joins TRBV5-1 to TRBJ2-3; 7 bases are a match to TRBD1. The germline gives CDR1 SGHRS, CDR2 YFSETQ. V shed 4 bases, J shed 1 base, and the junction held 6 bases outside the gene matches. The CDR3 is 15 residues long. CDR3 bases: TGCGCCAGCAGCCAAATACAGGGGCGCACAGATACGCAGTATTTT. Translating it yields CASSQIQGRTDTQYF.

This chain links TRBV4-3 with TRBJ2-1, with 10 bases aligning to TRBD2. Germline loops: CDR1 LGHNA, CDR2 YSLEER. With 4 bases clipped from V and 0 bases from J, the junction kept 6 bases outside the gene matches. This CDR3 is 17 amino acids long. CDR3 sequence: CASSLRTSGSSYNEQFF. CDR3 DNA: TGCGCCAGCAGCCTCAGGACTAGCGGTAGCTCCTACAATGAGCAGTTCTTC.

The CDR3 protein is CASSQSAGPPYEQYF. Here the CDR3 DNA reads TGTGCCAGCAGCCAGTCAGCGGGCCCCCCTTACGAGCAGTACTTC. The rearrangement uses TRBV14 and TRBJ2-7; D is possibly TRBD2 (6 bases). This CDR3 spans 15 amino acids. Trimming removed 3 bases at V and 4 bases at J, with 16 bases between. CDR1 is SGHDN and CDR2 is FVKESK in the germline V gene.

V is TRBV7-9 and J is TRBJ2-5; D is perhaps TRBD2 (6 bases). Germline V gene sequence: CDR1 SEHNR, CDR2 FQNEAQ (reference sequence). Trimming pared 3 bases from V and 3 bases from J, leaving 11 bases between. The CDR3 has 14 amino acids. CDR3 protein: CASSFSGTEETQYF. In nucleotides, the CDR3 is TGTGCCAGCAGCTTCTCCGGGACTGAAGAGACCCAGTACTTC.

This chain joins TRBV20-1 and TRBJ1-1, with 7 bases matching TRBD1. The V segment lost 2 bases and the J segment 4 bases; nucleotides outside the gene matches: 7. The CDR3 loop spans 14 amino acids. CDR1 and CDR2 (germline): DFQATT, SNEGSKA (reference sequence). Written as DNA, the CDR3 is TGCAGTGCTAGACGGAAGGGGGCTAGCACTGAAGCTTTCTTT. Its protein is CSARRKGASTEAFF.

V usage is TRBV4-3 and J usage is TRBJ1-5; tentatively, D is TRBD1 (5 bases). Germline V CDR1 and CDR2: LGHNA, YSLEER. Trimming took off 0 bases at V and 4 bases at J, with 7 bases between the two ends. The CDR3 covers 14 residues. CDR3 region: CASSQDRTNQPQHF. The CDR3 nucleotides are TGCGCCAGCAGCCAAGACCGGACAAATCAGCCCCAGCATTTT.